Following are 21 T cell receptor beta chains from one sample sequenced in a study of blood T cell repertoires in COVID-19. Assay used: immunoSEQ multiplex PCR; TCRdb lists only in-frame clones, some missing. The repertoire holds about 200,000 clones, approximately 80% seen once, with approximately 13% in the top ten. Sample: peripheral blood. These receptors were obtained from a man aged 50 to 59 who had recovered from COVID-19.

The V call is TRBV21-1, the J call TRBJ2-5; the D call TRBD1 from the table was never checked on the DNA. TRBV21-1 is given as a pseudogene. This CDR3 has 16 residues. CDR3 sequence: CASSKGPGQDKETQYF. DNA for the CDR3: TGTGCCAGCAGCAAAGGGCCAGGACAGGATAAAGAGACCCAGTACTTC.

The chain uses TRBV12-3 or TRBV12-4 and TRBJ1-2, with D perhaps TRBD1 (5 bases). There are 13 residues in the CDR3. V dropped 5 bases and J dropped 4 bases, with 11 bases sitting between them. The CDR3 spells CASSTTGGYGYTF. CDR3 nucleotides: TGTGCCAGCAGTACAACGGGGGGCTATGGCTACACCTTC.

The chain is built from TRBV14 and TRBJ2-2; unclear D gene. Germline V gene lookup returns CDR1 SGHDN and CDR2 FVKESK. V gave up 3 bases and J gave up 0 bases, with 11 bases separating them. The CDR3 runs 16 residues. The CDR3 sequence is CASSQPGPSNTGELFF. The CDR3 DNA sequence: TGTGCCAGCAGCCAGCCGGGTCCCTCGAACACCGGGGAGCTGTTTTTT.

The V call is TRBV27, the J call TRBJ1-3; D gene unclear. Trimming pared 2 bases from V and 0 bases from J, leaving 8 bases between. Germline assignment: CDR1 MNHEY and CDR2 SMNVEV (reference sequence). The CDR3 length is 15 residues. CDR3 sequence reads: CASSLKGVSGNTIYF. The CDR3 bases are TGTGCCAGCAGTTTAAAAGGAGTCTCTGGAAACACCATATATTTT.

The rearrangement links TRBV19 to TRBJ1-5, with D unclear. The germline gives CDR1 LNHDA, CDR2 SQIVND (reference sequence). V lost 4 bases and J 5 bases, leaving 9 bases between the germline ends. The CDR3 runs to 13 residues. CDR3: CASSKQSYQPQHF. DNA for the CDR3: TGTGCCAGTAGTAAACAGAGTTATCAGCCCCAGCATTTT.

The V call is TRBV7-2, the J call TRBJ1-5, with D unresolved. Trimming removed 2 bases from V and 5 bases from J, with 13 bases in between. The CDR3 is made up of 15 amino acids. Germline loops: CDR1 SGHTA, CDR2 FQGNSA. CDR3 amino acids: CASSLFWASDQPQHF. The CDR3, as DNA: TGTGCCAGCAGCTTATTTTGGGCATCCGATCAGCCCCAGCATTTT.

V and J are TRBV9 and TRBJ1-2; D possibly corresponds to TRBD1 (6 bases). Germline V lookup: CDR1 SGDLS, CDR2 YYNGEE. The CDR3 sequence is 16 residues long. V was clipped by 0 bases and J by 4 bases, with 16 bases between them. As DNA, the CDR3 is TGTGCCAGCAGCGTAGCCCTGGGGGGGGCTGGCTATGGCTACACCTTC. This codes for CASSVALGGAGYGYTF.

This chain links TRBV9 with TRBJ2-2; 7 nucleotides align to TRBD1. The CDR3 runs 16 residues. V lost 0 bases to trimming and J lost 5 bases; unmatched junction nucleotides: 7. The V gene's germline CDR1 is SGDLS and CDR2 YYNGEE. The chain's CDR3 is CASSVGQGWITGELFF. The CDR3 bases are TGTGCCAGCAGCGTAGGACAGGGATGGATTACCGGGGAGCTGTTTTTT.

J is TRBJ2-1 and V is TRBV10-3, with TRBD2 matching over 11 bases. This CDR3 region has 21 residues. The V and J ends lost 6 bases and 0 bases, in that order; junction bases with no gene match: 19. Looked up from germline, CDR1 is ENHRY and CDR2 is SYGVKD. The CDR3 loop is CAIRPSVLAGGGGSSYNEQFF. In DNA, the CDR3 is TGTGCCATCAGACCCTCGGTGCTAGCGGGAGGAGGGGGGAGCTCCTACAATGAGCAGTTCTTC.

For the CDR3, the DNA is TGTGCCACCGAAAAGTACCTTTTCGGCAATGAGCAGTTCTTC. Translation gives CATEKYLFGNEQFF. The V gene is TRBV28, the J gene TRBJ2-1; D gene unclear. Germline loops: CDR1 MDHEN, CDR2 SYDVKM. The CDR3 covers 14 residues. V was shortened by 10 bases and J by 6 bases, with 19 bases between the two germline ends.

The chain employs TRBV19 and TRBJ2-7; TRBD1 might be the D (6 bases). Trimming cost V 4 bases and J 2 bases, with 12 bases left between them. This CDR3 has 14 amino acids. CDR1 LNHDA and CDR2 SQIVND come from the germline V gene (reference sequence). CDR3 region: CASSRDTYAYEQYF. CDR3 sequence (DNA): TGTGCCAGTAGTAGGGACACATATGCCTACGAGCAGTACTTC.

The V gene is TRBV11-2, the J gene TRBJ2-7, with TRBD1 identical over 7 bases. Per germline, CDR1 SGHAT and CDR2 FQNNGV. This CDR3 comprises 16 residues. V lost 5 bases to trimming and J lost 0 bases; unmatched junction nucleotides: 10. The CDR3 nucleotides are TGTGCCAGCAGCCCGAACAGGGGATCAAGCTCCTACGAGCAGTACTTC. The encoded protein is CASSPNRGSSSYEQYF. The entire variable domain, with the rest obtained from reference TRBV11-2 and TRBJ2-7, is as follows: EAGVAQSPRYKIIEKRQSVAFWCNPISGHATLYWYQQILGQGPKLLIQFQNNGVVDDSQLPKDRFSAERLKGVDSTLKIQPAKLEDSAVYLCASSPNRGSSSYEQYFGPGTRLTVT.

The chain carries TRBV7-2 and TRBJ2-7, with 8 bases lining up with TRBD1. Germline V gives CDR1 SGHTA, CDR2 FQGNSA. This CDR3 contains 15 residues. The trim removed 5 bases at V and 4 bases at J, leaving 10 bases unmatched. The CDR3 region is CASSVSSTGDYEQYF. The CDR3 DNA sequence: TGTGCCAGCAGCGTCTCCTCGACAGGGGATTACGAGCAGTACTTC.

This chain joins TRBV24-1 and TRBJ2-7, with a weak D call TRBD2 (5 bases). This CDR3 comprises 13 residues. Germline assignment: CDR1 KGHDR and CDR2 SFDVKD. The ends were cut back, 4 bases at V and 6 bases at J, with 12 bases in the middle. The CDR3 sequence: CATSEFSAGEQYF. Written as DNA, the CDR3 is TGTGCCACCAGTGAATTTAGCGCGGGCGAGCAGTACTTC.

This chain joins TRBV7-8 and TRBJ1-5; 7 bases agree with TRBD1. V lost 3 bases and J lost 2; bases outside the gene matches: 1. The CDR3 sequence is 14 residues long. Germline V gene sequence: CDR1 SGHVS, CDR2 FQNEAQ. This CDR3 reads CASSLGTGNQPQHF. The CDR3 nucleotides are TGTGCCAGCAGCTTGGGGACAGGCAATCAGCCCCAGCATTTT.

This clone was observed a few times. The chain couples TRBV29-1 to TRBJ2-2; TRBD1 matches at 12 bases. The CDR3 is 14 residues long. V dropped 7 bases and J dropped 7; count of bases not matched to a gene: 7. CDR1 is SQVTM, CDR2 ANQGSEA, per germline. The CDR3 is CSARGQGAIGELFF. DNA for the CDR3: TGCAGCGCGAGGGGACAGGGGGCAATCGGGGAGCTGTTTTTT.

V usage is TRBV3-1 (or the pseudogene TRBV3-2) and J usage is TRBJ2-5; TRBD2 matches at 10 bases. The germline CDR1 and CDR2 sequences are LGHDT and YNNKEL (reference sequence). The CDR3 extends over 17 amino acids. Losses at the gene ends were 1 base for V and 1 base for J; bases not matched to a gene: 6. This CDR3 is CASSQGDGLAVQETQYF. CDR3 sequence (DNA): TGTGCCAGCAGCCAAGGCGATGGACTAGCGGTCCAAGAGACCCAGTACTTC.

As DNA, the CDR3 is TGTGCCAGCAGCCAGAGGCCGGACCAAGAGACCCAGTACTTC. This encodes CASSQRPDQETQYF. V and J are TRBV27 and TRBJ2-5, with D hard to call. Trimming took off 6 bases at V and 0 bases at J, with 11 bases between the two ends. This CDR3 contains 14 residues. In germline, CDR1 is MNHEY, CDR2 SMNVEV (reference sequence).

J is TRBJ2-2 and V is TRBV7-6; 10 bases are a match to TRBD1. Germline trimming cut 5 bases from V and 7 bases from J; bases unmatched to any gene: 7. This CDR3 has 15 amino acids. CDR1 SGHVS and CDR2 FNYEAQ come from the germline V gene. CDR3 DNA sequence: TGTGCCAGCAGCCACTGGGACAGGGGCAACGGGGAGCTGTTTTTT. Its translation: CASSHWDRGNGELFF.

The chain has TRBV6-5 and TRBJ2-3; tentative D call: TRBD2 (5 bases). The V gene lost 6 bases and the J gene lost 6 bases, with 19 bases spanning the gap. The CDR3 sequence is 15 residues long. Germline V lookup: CDR1 MNHEY, CDR2 SVGAGI. DNA for the CDR3: TGTGCCAGCAGGCGTGGTTTCCGGGGAGCGGATACGCAGTATTTT. Translating gives CASRRGFRGADTQYF.

J is TRBJ1-1 and V is TRBV6-6; 7 nucleotides match TRBD1. Germline V gives CDR1 MNHNY, CDR2 SVGAGI (reference sequence). The trim removed 6 bases at V and 4 bases at J, leaving 11 bases unmatched. This CDR3 comprises 15 residues. The CDR3 loop reads CASSQTGQSGTEAFF. In DNA form, the CDR3 reads TGTGCCAGCAGCCAAACGGGACAGTCTGGCACTGAAGCTTTCTTT.